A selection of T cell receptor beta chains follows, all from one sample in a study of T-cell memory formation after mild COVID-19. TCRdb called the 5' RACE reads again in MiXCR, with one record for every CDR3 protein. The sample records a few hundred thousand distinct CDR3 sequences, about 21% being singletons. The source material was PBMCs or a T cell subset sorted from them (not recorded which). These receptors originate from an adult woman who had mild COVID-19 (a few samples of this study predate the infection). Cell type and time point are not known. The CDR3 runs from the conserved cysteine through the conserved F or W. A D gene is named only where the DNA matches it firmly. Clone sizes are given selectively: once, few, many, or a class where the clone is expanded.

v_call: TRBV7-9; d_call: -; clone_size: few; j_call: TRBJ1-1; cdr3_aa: CASSARGGSNEAFF; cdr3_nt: TGTGCCAGCAGCGCTAGGGGGGGGTCGAATGAAGCTTTCTTT
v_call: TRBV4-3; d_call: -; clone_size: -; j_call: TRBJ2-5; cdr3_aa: CASSRQGNPETQYF; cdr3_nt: TGCGCCAGCAGCCGTCAGGGCAATCCTGAGACCCAGTACTTC
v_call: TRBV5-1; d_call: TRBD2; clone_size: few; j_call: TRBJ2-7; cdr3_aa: CASSLAFKGLAETYEQYF; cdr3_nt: TGCGCCAGCAGCCTGGCCTTCAAGGGACTAGCGGAGACCTACGAGCAGTACTTC
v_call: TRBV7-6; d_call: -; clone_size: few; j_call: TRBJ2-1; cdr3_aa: CASSLVSPFSYNEQFF; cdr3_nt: TGTGCCAGCAGCTTAGTTTCGCCTTTCTCCTACAATGAGCAGTTCTTC
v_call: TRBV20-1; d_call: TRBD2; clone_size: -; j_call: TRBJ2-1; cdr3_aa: CSARDQVLAGVETYNEQFF; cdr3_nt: TGCAGTGCTAGAGATCAGGTTCTAGCGGGAGTCGAAACCTACAATGAGCAGTTCTTC
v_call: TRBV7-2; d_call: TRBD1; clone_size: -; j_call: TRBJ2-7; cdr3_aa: CASRPGQGADEQYF; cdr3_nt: TGTGCCAGCAGACCGGGACAGGGTGCCGACGAGCAGTACTTC
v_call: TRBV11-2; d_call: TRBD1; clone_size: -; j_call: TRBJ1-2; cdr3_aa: CASSLEAGGHYGYTF; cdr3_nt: TGTGCCAGCAGCTTAGAGGCAGGGGGCCACTATGGCTACACCTTC
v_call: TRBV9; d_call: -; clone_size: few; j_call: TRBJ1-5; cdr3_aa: CASSVEDSNQPQHF; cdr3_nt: TGTGCCAGCAGCGTAGAGGATAGCAATCAGCCCCAGCATTTT
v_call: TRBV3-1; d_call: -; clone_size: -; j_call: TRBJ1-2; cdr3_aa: CASSHAAQALIFGYTF; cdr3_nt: TGTGCCAGCAGCCACGCCGCCCAGGCTCTTATCTTTGGCTACACCTTC
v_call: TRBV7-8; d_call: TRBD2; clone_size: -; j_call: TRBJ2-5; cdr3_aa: CASSLATAGVGTQYF; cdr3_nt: TGTGCCAGCAGCTTAGCGACAGCGGGAGTTGGGACCCAGTACTTC
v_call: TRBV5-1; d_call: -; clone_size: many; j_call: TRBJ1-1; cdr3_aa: CASSLGTENTEAFF; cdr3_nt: TGCGCCAGCAGCTTGGGGACAGAGAACACTGAAGCTTTCTTT
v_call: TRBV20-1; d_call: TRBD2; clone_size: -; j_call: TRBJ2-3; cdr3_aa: CSATDQLAGASSSTDTQYF; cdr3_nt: TGCAGTGCTACGGACCAACTAGCGGGGGCCTCTTCTAGCACAGATACGCAGTATTTT
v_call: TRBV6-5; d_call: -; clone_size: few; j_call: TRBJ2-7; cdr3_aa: CASSLQGARGYEQYF; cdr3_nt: TGTGCCAGCAGCTTACAGGGAGCAAGGGGCTACGAGCAGTACTTC
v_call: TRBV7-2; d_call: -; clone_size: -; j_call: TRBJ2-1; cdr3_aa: CASSFTGRSGNEQFF; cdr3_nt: TGTGCCAGCAGCTTTACTGGACGGTCCGGCAATGAGCAGTTCTTC
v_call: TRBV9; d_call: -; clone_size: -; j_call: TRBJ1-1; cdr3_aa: CASKSSEGNTEAFF; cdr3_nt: TGTGCCAGCAAATCGTCAGAGGGGAACACTGAAGCTTTCTTT
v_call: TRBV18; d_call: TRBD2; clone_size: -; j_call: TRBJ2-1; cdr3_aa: CASSPPFNSGGRNEQFF; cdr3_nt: TGTGCCAGCTCACCACCTTTTAATAGCGGGGGGAGAAATGAGCAGTTCTTC
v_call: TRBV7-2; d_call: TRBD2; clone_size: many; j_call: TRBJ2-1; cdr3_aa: CASSLGGLAGGNEQFF; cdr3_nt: TGTGCCAGCAGCTTAGGGGGCCTAGCGGGAGGAAATGAGCAGTTCTTC
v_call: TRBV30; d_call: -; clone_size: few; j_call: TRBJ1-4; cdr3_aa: CAWRGGGATNEKLFF; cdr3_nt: TGTGCCTGGAGGGGTGGGGGAGCAACTAATGAAAAACTGTTTTTT
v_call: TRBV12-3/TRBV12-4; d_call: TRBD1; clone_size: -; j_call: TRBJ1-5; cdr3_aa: CASSQTGGRQPQHF; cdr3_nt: TGTGCCAGCAGTCAGACAGGGGGGCGGCAGCCCCAGCATTTT
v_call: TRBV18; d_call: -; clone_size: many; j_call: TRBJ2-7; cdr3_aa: CASSPPVSYEQYF; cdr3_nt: TGTGCCAGCTCACCCCCCGTCTCCTACGAGCAGTACTTC
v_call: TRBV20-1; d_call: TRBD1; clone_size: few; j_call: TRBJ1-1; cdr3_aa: CSASGDREVTEAFF; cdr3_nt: TGCAGTGCTAGTGGCGACAGGGAGGTAACTGAAGCTTTCTTT
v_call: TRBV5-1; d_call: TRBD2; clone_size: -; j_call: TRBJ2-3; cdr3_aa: CASSSSGIPSTDTQYF; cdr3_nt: TGCGCCAGCAGCTCAAGCGGGATCCCCAGCACAGATACGCAGTATTTT
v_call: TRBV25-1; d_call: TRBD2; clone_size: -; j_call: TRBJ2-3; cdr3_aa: CASSELLTGRVADTQYF; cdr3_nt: TGTGCCAGCAGTGAATTATTGACTGGGAGGGTTGCGGATACGCAGTATTTT
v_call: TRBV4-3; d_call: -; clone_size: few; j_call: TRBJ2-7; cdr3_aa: CASSRDRGEQYF; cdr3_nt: TGCGCCAGCAGCCGAGATAGGGGGGAGCAGTACTTC
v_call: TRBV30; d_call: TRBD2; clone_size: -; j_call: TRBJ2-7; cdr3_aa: CAWSSSGGYEQYF; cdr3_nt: TGTGCCTGGTCTTCTAGCGGGGGCTACGAGCAGTACTTC
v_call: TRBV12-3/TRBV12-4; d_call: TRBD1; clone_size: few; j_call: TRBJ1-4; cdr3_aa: CASTLQGVGEKLFF; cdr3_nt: TGTGCCAGCACGCTCCAGGGGGTGGGGGAAAAACTGTTTTTT
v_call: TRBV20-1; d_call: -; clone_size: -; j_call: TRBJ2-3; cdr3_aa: CSARAYSSTDTQYF; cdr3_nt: TGCAGTGCTAGAGCCTACTCAAGCACAGATACGCAGTATTTT
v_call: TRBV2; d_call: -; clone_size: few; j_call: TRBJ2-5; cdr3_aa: CASKQQWMKTQYF; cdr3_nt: TGTGCCAGCAAACAACAGTGGATGAAGACCCAGTACTTC
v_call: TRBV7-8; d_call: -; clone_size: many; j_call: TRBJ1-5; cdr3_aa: CASSSTDSNQPQHF; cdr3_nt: TGTGCCAGCAGCTCGACGGATAGCAATCAGCCCCAGCATTTT
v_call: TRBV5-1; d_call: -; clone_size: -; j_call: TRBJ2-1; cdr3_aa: CASSSGQYNEQFF; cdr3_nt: TGCGCCAGCAGCTCGGGACAATACAATGAGCAGTTCTTC
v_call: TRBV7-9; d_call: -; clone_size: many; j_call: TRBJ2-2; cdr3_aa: CASSSLDTSANTGELFF; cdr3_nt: TGTGCCAGCAGCTCGCTCGACACTAGTGCGAACACCGGGGAGCTGTTTTTT
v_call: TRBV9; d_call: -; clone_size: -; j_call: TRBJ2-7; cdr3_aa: CASSVGDGNEQYF; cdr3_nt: TGTGCCAGCAGCGTAGGGGACGGCAACGAGCAGTACTTC